The present entry profiles one T cell receptor (beta chain) with its context. This clonotype was picked up many times. Its antigen remains unidentified. Per-base quality was not reported, and no clone a single base away is much larger than it. The data originate from a study of response to subunit inactivated influenza vaccine (dated by TCRdb to 2017 to 2018). Study-level background: Deep quantitative profiling of the T cell receptor repertoire was used in the study to follow responses to a trivalent subunit inactivated influenza vaccine. Summary of the overall study and its limitations: According to the authors, only a limited number of new T cells may be recruited by each seasonal influenza vaccination.

The method was RT-PCR. TCRdb names Illumina HiSeq 2500 as the instrument used. TCRdb applied fastp at Q25 and MiXCR to the public reads, then kept only in-frame beta chains. One record per CDR3 amino acid sequence lists the most common genes and DNA. This sample lists 200,000 to 300,000 distinct CDR3 sequences; 10% to 15% were detected once. The ten largest clonotypes hold less than 8.5% of the sample. The source is a man aged 50-60 years who received an inactivated influenza vaccine. Donor details come from another sample of the same person, matched by shared clones. Specimen: non-naive T cells sorted from PBMCs, collected less than 15 days before vaccination. The sample's cell subset or site label is to be understood as: memory T cell fraction.

The encoded CDR3 is CASSITGGTNTEAFF. The sequenced DNA: TGTGCCAGCAGCATTACAGGGGGAACTAACACTGAAGCTTTCTTT. The chain is encoded by TRBV7-2 joined to TRBJ1-1; 8 bases in the junction line up with TRBD1. The CDR3 starts with the cysteine, ends with the phenylalanine, and has 15 residues. Only the CDR3 DNA is retained, 45 bases long and in frame from the first base. V trim: 5 bases; J trim: 2 bases; unmatched bases: 7. The germline V gene yields SGHTA for CDR1 and FQGNSA for CDR2.